This T cell receptor beta chain was sequenced during a study of blood T cell repertoires in COVID-19. Study-wide context: Sites across the United States, Italy and Spain contributed samples from acute and convalescent COVID-19. The analysed material was cDNA or gDNA that came from T cells, B-cell-depleted T cells, or PBMCs.

Here immunoSEQ multiplex PCR was the method, and the copy in TCRdb shows in-frame clones only, minus some. The table lists about 87,000 clones, approximately 82% of them singletons. V lost 8 bases, J lost 1 base, and 4 bases stayed unmatched. The CDR3 has 14 residues. CDR1 is MNHEY and CDR2 is SMNVEV in the germline V gene (reference sequence). The receptor's source is a woman in her sixties or seventies with acute or convalescent COVID-19. Sequenced: peripheral blood. This chain joins TRBV27 and TRBJ2-1, with 8 bases aligning to TRBD1. The CDR3 DNA follows: TGTGCCAGCGCCGGGACAGGATCCTACAATGAGCAGTTCTTC. This encodes CASAGTGSYNEQFF.